The 31 T cell receptor beta chains listed next were all sequenced from one sample in a study of T cell repertoires in cytomegalovirus infection (dated by TCRdb to the late 2010s). The sample was run on an Illumina HiSeq 1500. TCRdb took the public reads, trimmed them with fastp at Q25, ran MiXCR for clone calling and kept in-frame beta chains. Each CDR3 protein appears once, grouped with its most common genes and DNA. The sample table holds 700,000 to 950,000 distinct CDR3 sequences, of which roughly 33% were seen once. Roughly an eighth of the sample belongs to the ten largest clones. No antigen has been identified for these receptors. Per the publication, the treatment or condition label means: in vitro stimulation with specific CMV peptide epitopes to enrich CMV-specific T cells. The sample here was cultured CD8+ T cells from PBMCs, taken from culture after CMV antigen stimulation. Every receptor here comes from a human donor in good health (CMV status not recorded). Some clones in this sample may be carry-over from other donors' samples.

This chain uses TRBV5-1 with TRBJ2-1; D remains ambiguous. There are 14 residues in the CDR3. V was clipped by 4 bases and J by 8 bases, with 16 bases between them. Per germline, CDR1 SGHRS and CDR2 YFSETQ. CDR3 in DNA: TGCGCCAGCAGCACCAATGGACCCGATGATGAGCAGTTCTTC. It specifies CASSTNGPDDEQFF.

The sample holds a few counts of this clonotype. The chain couples TRBV6-1 to TRBJ2-1, with no clear D. The V end lost 1 base, the J end lost 12 bases, and 13 bases lay between the germline ends. Germline assignment: CDR1 MNHNS and CDR2 SASEGT. This CDR3 spans 13 amino acids. Here the CDR3 DNA reads TGTGCCAGCAGTGAAGTCGGGTGGCAGCTGCAGTTCTTC. It encodes CASSEVGWQLQFF.

This clonotype has just one count. This sequence joins TRBV20-1 and TRBJ1-5; no clear D. Germline CDR1 is DFQATT and CDR2 is SNEGSKA (reference sequence). This CDR3 is built from 15 residues. V was clipped by 0 bases and J by 4 bases, with 13 bases between them. The CDR3 nucleotides are TGCAGTGCTAGAGAGAGCAGGAGCAGAAATCAGCCCCAGCATTTT. Translation gives CSARESRSRNQPQHF.

This clonotype has more than one count but fewer than ten. V and J are TRBV6-2 or TRBV6-3 and TRBJ1-2; 11 bases align to TRBD1. The junction had 10 bases not matched to a gene; V was cut back by 5 bases and J by 8 bases. This CDR3 region has 15 residues. Germline assignment: CDR1 MNHEY and CDR2 SVGEGT. CDR3 DNA: TGTGCCAGCAGTCTACGGGACAGGGGGTCGAGGGGCTACACCTTC. This codes for CASSLRDRGSRGYTF.

The rearrangement links TRBV7-6 to TRBJ2-7; D possibly corresponds to TRBD1 (6 bases). V shed 5 bases and J shed 1 base, with 21 bases lying between them. Germline V CDR1 and CDR2: SGHVS, FNYEAQ. The CDR3 loop spans 17 amino acids. The CDR3 bases are TGTGCCAGCAGCCCCGAACAGGGATCGTTAAGGTCCTACGAGCAGTACTTC. Translated: CASSPEQGSLRSYEQYF.

This clonotype was picked up a small number of times. The genes are TRBV4-2 and TRBJ1-1, with D uncertain. The length of the CDR3 is 14 residues. Germline-derived CDR1 and CDR2 are LGHNA and YNFKEQ. V dropped 0 bases and J dropped 0 bases, with 5 bases sitting between them. The CDR3 nucleotides are TGTGCCAGCAGCCAAGAGCCCATGAACACTGAAGCTTTCTTT. It encodes CASSQEPMNTEAFF.

The rearrangement uses TRBV5-1 and TRBJ2-7; the D gene is possibly TRBD1 (6 bases). V was pared by 1 base and J by 0 bases, with 14 bases between. Per the germline V gene, CDR1 is SGHRS and CDR2 is YFSETQ. The CDR3 sequence is 16 residues long. CDR3 nucleotides: TGCGCCAGCAGCTTGCAGGGGCGGCTCTTCTCCTACGAGCAGTACGTC. Translating gives CASSLQGRLFSYEQYV.

J is TRBJ1-3 and V is TRBV7-4; D is ambiguous. This CDR3 has 10 amino acids. Germline CDR1 SGHVT, CDR2 SQSDAQ. The ends were cut back, 7 bases at V and 14 bases at J, with 12 bases in the middle. DNA for the CDR3: TGTGCCAGCAAAATGGATACCGTATATTTT. Amino acid sequence: CASKMDTVYF.

This clonotype was found a few times. The chain joins TRBV7-9 to TRBJ1-3; no firm D call. Germline-derived CDR1 and CDR2 are SEHNR and FQNEAQ (reference sequence). V was trimmed by 5 bases and J by 4 bases, leaving 6 bases between them. The CDR3 extends over 12 amino acids. The CDR3: CASSHGGNTIYF. The CDR3 nucleotides are TGTGCCAGCAGCCACGGAGGAAACACCATATATTTT.

This clonotype appeared a few times. The V call is TRBV6-2 or TRBV6-3, the J call TRBJ2-7; 8 nucleotides line up with TRBD1. J gave up 5 bases and V 4 bases, and 10 bases lay outside the gene matches. Germline CDR1 MNHEY, CDR2 SVGEGT. The CDR3 extends over 15 amino acids. The CDR3: CASSFYLDRGDEQYV. The CDR3 DNA sequence: TGTGCCAGCAGTTTTTACCTCGACAGGGGTGACGAGCAGTACGTC.

The CDR3: CASSYSGQSGANVLTF. The CDR3 DNA sequence: TGTGCCAGCAGTTACTCTGGTCAGTCTGGGGCCAACGTCCTGACTTTC. This chain uses TRBV6-2 or TRBV6-3 with TRBJ2-6; no clear D gene. The CDR3 loop spans 16 amino acids. CDR1 is MNHEY, CDR2 SVGEGT, per germline. The V gene lost 0 bases and the J gene lost 1 base, with 7 bases spanning the gap.

The V call is TRBV6-6, the J call TRBJ1-5; D unclear. CDR3 size: 15 residues. Trimming removed 2 bases at V and 5 bases at J, with 13 bases between. Germline CDR1 reads MNHNY; CDR2 reads SVGAGI (reference sequence). CDR3 nucleotide sequence: TGTGCCAGCAGTTACGGAAGTAGCAGCCATCAGCCCCAGCATTTT. Translated: CASSYGSSSHQPQHF.

The V and J genes are TRBV12-3 or TRBV12-4 and TRBJ2-7, with 7 bases identical to TRBD1. This CDR3 spans 14 amino acids. Trimming removed 6 bases from V and 4 bases from J; junction bases left unmatched: 9. In DNA, the CDR3 is TGTGCCAGCAGACGAGGGGGCCTCTTGTACGAGCAGTACTTC. Translated, it gives CASRRGGLLYEQYF.

This clonotype was picked up a small number of times. This chain joins TRBV29-1 and TRBJ2-1; TRBD1 might be the D (6 bases). V was clipped by 3 bases and J by 4 bases, with 10 bases between them. The CDR3 length is 13 residues. CDR1 and CDR2 (germline): SQVTM, ANQGSEA. The CDR3 coding sequence is TGCAGCGTTGATGAGGGGGAGTACAATGAGCAGTTCTTC. Translated: CSVDEGEYNEQFF.

This clonotype was observed at least ten times. V is TRBV7-2 and J is TRBJ2-2; D is ambiguous. Looked up from germline, CDR1 is SGHTA and CDR2 is FQGNSA. The CDR3 consists of 16 residues. Trimming stripped 1 base from V and 8 bases from J, with 17 bases between. The CDR3 here is CASSLVLEPPRGELFF. CDR3 DNA: TGTGCCAGCAGCTTAGTTCTCGAGCCTCCTCGAGGGGAGCTGTTTTTT. Looking up the rest from reference TRBV7-2 and TRBJ2-2 gives the full variable domain: GAGVSQSPSNKVTEKGKDVELRCDPISGHTALYWYRQSLGQGLEFLIYFQGNSAPDKSGLPSDRFSAERTGGSVSTLTIQRTQQEDSAVYLCASSLVLEPPRGELFFGEGSRLTVL.

The CDR3 sequence: CASSSYRGSADTQYF. For the CDR3, the DNA is TGTGCCAGCAGTTCTTACAGGGGGTCAGCAGATACGCAGTATTTT. The rearrangement uses TRBV28 and TRBJ2-3; TRBD1 matches at 8 bases. V trimming: 4 bases; J trimming: 4 bases; junction bases outside the gene matches: 7. Germline V CDR1 and CDR2: MDHEN, SYDVKM. The CDR3 contains 15 residues.

This chain uses TRBV19 with TRBJ2-1; no clear D. Germline V lookup: CDR1 LNHDA, CDR2 SQIVND (reference sequence). This CDR3 spans 17 amino acids. V shed 3 bases and J shed 1 base, with 16 bases lying between them. The CDR3 loop reads CASSIEGRLFSYNEQFF. Here the CDR3 DNA reads TGTGCCAGTAGTATCGAAGGCAGATTATTTTCCTACAATGAGCAGTTCTTC.

The table lists this clonotype with a few counts. The gene calls are TRBV7-9 and TRBJ2-3; possible D gene TRBD2, 5 bases. CDR1 is SEHNR, CDR2 FQNEAQ, per germline (reference sequence). CDR3 size: 13 residues. Trimming pared 7 bases from V and 0 bases from J, leaving 8 bases between. CDR3 coding DNA: TGTGCCAGCACCGGGGATAGCACAGATACGCAGTATTTT. Protein product: CASTGDSTDTQYF.

This clonotype appeared a few times. This chain connects TRBV6-2 or TRBV6-3 to TRBJ1-5; no reliable D call. This CDR3 spans 14 amino acids. V was clipped by 5 bases and J by 2 bases, with 10 bases between them. Germline V gene sequence: CDR1 MNHEY, CDR2 SVGEGT. The CDR3: CASSHWGGNQPQHF. The CDR3 nucleotides are TGTGCCAGCAGTCATTGGGGTGGCAATCAGCCCCAGCATTTT.

This clonotype was recorded many times. V and J are TRBV7-2 and TRBJ2-7, with D possibly being TRBD2 (5 bases). CDR1 SGHTA and CDR2 FQGNSA come from the germline V gene. This CDR3 contains 13 residues. Trimming left V 5 bases short and J 3 bases short, with 11 bases between. CDR3 coding DNA: TGTGCCAGCAGCCCGGACGGGATCTACGAGCAGTACTTC. This gives the protein CASSPDGIYEQYF.

Concerning this clonotype: With a much larger clone just one base away, this may be a read error. V is TRBV7-6 and J is TRBJ1-2; D is undetermined. The germline V gene has CDR1 SGHVS and CDR2 FNYEAQ. Deletions cut 5 bases from V and 6 bases from J, with 13 bases between. This CDR3 comprises 13 residues. The CDR3 loop is CASSLGGEDGYTF. CDR3 DNA: TGTGCCAGCAGCCTCGGTGGGGAGGATGGCTACACCTTC.

J is TRBJ2-3 and V is TRBV12-5; D gene ambiguous. The CDR3 sequence is 15 residues long. The germline CDR1 and CDR2 sequences are LGHNT and FRNRAP. Between the trimmed V and J ends, which lost 3 bases and 0 bases, there was a span of 10 bases. CDR3 sequence: CASGLTEYSTDTQYF. CDR3 coding DNA: TGTGCTAGTGGTTTAACAGAATATAGCACAGATACGCAGTATTTT. Supplemented by reference TRBV12-5 and TRBJ2-3, the full variable domain reads DARVTQTPRHKVTEMGQEVTMRCQPILGHNTVFWYRQTMMQGLELLAYFRNRAPLDDSGMPKDRFSAEMPDATLATLKIQPSEPRDSAVYFCASGLTEYSTDTQYFGPGTRLTVL.

J is TRBJ2-5 and V is TRBV6-1; D may be TRBD2 (6 bases). CDR1 MNHNS and CDR2 SASEGT come from the germline V gene. CDR3 length: 17 amino acids. The ends were cut back, 0 bases at V and 3 bases at J, with 17 bases in the middle. The CDR3 DNA sequence: TGTGCCAGCAGTGAAGCGGCGGGGTGGGGGAGAGAAGAGACCCAGTACTTC. This translates into CASSEAAGWGREETQYF.

V usage is TRBV12-3 or TRBV12-4 and J usage is TRBJ2-1; D gene uncertain. Trimming shortened V by 0 bases and J by 2 bases, and 11 bases separated the two germline ends. The CDR3 totals 16 residues. The CDR3 reads CASSLARPVAYNEQFF. In DNA, the CDR3 is TGTGCCAGCAGTTTAGCGCGTCCGGTGGCCTACAATGAGCAGTTCTTC.

In this sample, this clonotype turned up a few times. The CDR3 protein is CASSTGLAGGWARETQYF. CDR3 sequence (DNA): TGTGCCAGCAGTACCGGACTAGCGGGGGGCTGGGCGCGAGAGACCCAGTACTTC. The V and J genes are TRBV6-6 and TRBJ2-5, with 14 positions matching TRBD2. This CDR3 contains 18 residues. Germline lookup yields CDR1 MNHNY and CDR2 SVGAGI (reference sequence). The trim removed 5 bases at V and 4 bases at J, leaving 12 bases unmatched.

The chain combines TRBV29-1 with TRBJ2-2; TRBD1 is a possible D gene (5 bases). Between the trimmed V and J ends, which lost 2 bases and 1 base, there was a span of 5 bases. Germline loops: CDR1 SQVTM, CDR2 ANQGSEA. The CDR3 contains 13 residues. CDR3 loop: CSVETGNTGELFF. CDR3 bases: TGCAGCGTTGAAACAGGGAACACCGGGGAGCTGTTTTTT.

The table lists this clonotype with a few counts. This sequence joins TRBV7-2 and TRBJ2-5; the D gene is possibly TRBD1 (6 bases). With 5 bases removed from V and 1 base from J, the gap between germline ends came to 14 bases. The CDR3 is 15 residues long. Germline-derived CDR1 and CDR2 are SGHTA and FQGNSA. This chain's CDR3 is CASSQWGQAQETQYF. DNA for the CDR3: TGTGCCAGCAGCCAGTGGGGACAAGCCCAAGAGACCCAGTACTTC.

This clonotype appeared many times. The rearrangement links TRBV4-1 to TRBJ2-3; 8 bases agree with TRBD2. J lost 2 bases, V lost 4 bases, and 5 bases had no gene match. CDR1 and CDR2 from the germline V gene are MGHRA and YSYEKL. The CDR3 loop spans 15 amino acids. CDR3 amino acids: CASSPGGGFTDTQYF. DNA of the CDR3: TGCGCCAGCAGCCCCGGCGGGGGGTTCACAGATACGCAGTATTTT.

In its sample, this clonotype was seen a few times. CDR3 loop: CASRPRLTGNTIYF. CDR3 DNA: TGTGCCAGCCGTCCGAGGTTAACTGGAAACACCATATATTTT. The chain is built from TRBV7-9 and TRBJ1-3; no reliable D call. Between the trimmed V and J ends, which lost 8 bases and 2 bases, there was a span of 13 bases. Germline CDR1 and CDR2: SEHNR and FQNEAQ (reference sequence). The CDR3 covers 14 residues.

There are a few counts of this clonotype. The genes are TRBV7-8 and TRBJ2-7; perhaps TRBD1 as D (5 bases). CDR1 is SGHVS, CDR2 FQNEAQ, per germline. V lost 3 bases, J lost 0 bases, and 15 bases lay in between. CDR3 length equals 16 residues. This CDR3 reads CASSLGQGWSSYEQYV. CDR3 in DNA: TGTGCCAGCAGCTTGGGGCAGGGATGGAGCTCCTACGAGCAGTACGTC.

This clonotype showed up many times. The chain has TRBV6-1 and TRBJ2-5; the D gene is possibly TRBD2 (6 bases). The length of the CDR3 is 14 residues. V was pared by 2 bases and J by 4 bases, with 11 bases between. Germline CDR1 is MNHNS and CDR2 is SASEGT. CDR3 protein: CASSERGIRETQYF. CDR3 nucleotide sequence: TGTGCCAGCAGTGAACGGGGGATAAGAGAGACCCAGTACTTC.